This T cell receptor beta chain was retrieved from a study of response to subunit inactivated influenza vaccine. General study results and limits: Each seasonal influenza vaccination, the authors suggested, recruits few new T cells.

TCRdb analysed the RT-PCR reads with MiXCR anew, one entry per CDR3 protein. The sample yields hundreds of thousands of distinct CDR3 sequences, roughly 14% seen once. Of note for this clonotype: What it binds is unknown.

The source of this sequence is a man in his forties or fifties who received an inactivated influenza vaccine. The material was PBMCs from blood, obtained roughly 12 days after vaccination.

The CDR3 region is CASSLSRFLSYEQYF. DNA of the CDR3: TGCGCCAGCAGCCTCAGCCGCTTTCTCTCCTACGAGCAGTACTTC. The V and J genes are TRBV5-1 and TRBJ2-7; D gene unclear. CDR1 is SGHRS and CDR2 is YFSETQ in the germline V gene. This CDR3 has 15 residues. V was pared by 4 bases and J by 0 bases, with 14 bases between.